This T cell receptor beta chain was retrieved from a study of blood T cell repertoires in COVID-19. On the study more broadly: COVID-19 samples from acute and convalescent phases originated in the United States, Italy and Spain. In each case, the material was cDNA or gDNA derived from T cells, B-cell-depleted T cells, or PBMCs.

Authors' analysis steps: Scientists estimated how many nucleated cells there were by amplifying reference gene primers. Repertoires were generated with immunoSEQ multiplex PCR, while TCRdb's copy carries only in-frame clones and drops some. V, J and clone size derive from that table, while D and trimming were established from the DNA sequence. The repertoire has roughly 100,000 clones, roughly 84% of them found once; the top ten carry less than 2%. Trimming cost V 0 bases and J 7 bases; bases outside gene matches: 5. Germline V lookup: CDR1 ENHRY, CDR2 SYGVKD. This CDR3 spans 15 amino acids. The chain employs TRBV10-3 and TRBJ2-1; 8 nucleotides line up with TRBD2. The sequence was obtained from a man in his 70s with active or convalescent COVID-19. The sample comprised peripheral blood. Written as DNA, the CDR3 is TGTGCCATCAGTGAGTCCGGCGGGGGGCCAAATGAGCAGTTCTTC. This codes for CAISESGGGPNEQFF.